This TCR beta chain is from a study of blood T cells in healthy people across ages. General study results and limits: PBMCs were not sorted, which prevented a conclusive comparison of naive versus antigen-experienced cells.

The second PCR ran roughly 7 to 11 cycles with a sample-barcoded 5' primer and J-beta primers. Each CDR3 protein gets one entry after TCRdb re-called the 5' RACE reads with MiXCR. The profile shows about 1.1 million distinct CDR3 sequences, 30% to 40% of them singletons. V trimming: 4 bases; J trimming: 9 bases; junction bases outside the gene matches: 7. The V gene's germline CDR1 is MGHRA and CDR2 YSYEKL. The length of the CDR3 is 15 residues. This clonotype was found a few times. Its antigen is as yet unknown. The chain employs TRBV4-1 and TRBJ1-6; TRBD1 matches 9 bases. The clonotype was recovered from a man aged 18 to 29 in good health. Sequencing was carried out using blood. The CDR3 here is CASSPRQGVGSPLHF. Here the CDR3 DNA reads TGCGCCAGCAGCCCGCGACAGGGGGTCGGTTCACCCCTCCACTTT.